This T cell receptor (beta chain) emerged from a study of PD-1 blockade in classical Hodgkin lymphoma. In every patient, relapse followed autologous stem cell transplantation, while exposure to brentuximab vedotin differed. This clone showed up just once. Clones were read by immunoSEQ multiplex PCR, and TCRdb kept only the in-frame ones, dropping some. The sample carries around 40,000 clones, roughly four fifths recorded once. Germline CDR1 is LGHNT and CDR2 is FRNRAP. The length of the CDR3 is 13 residues. Trimming stripped 3 bases from V and 5 bases from J, with 7 bases between. The starting material was peripheral blood mononuclear cells (PBMCs), obtained at baseline. The genes are TRBV12-5 and TRBJ1-4; D gene ambiguous. This clonotype was sampled from a human donor with classical Hodgkin lymphoma. CDR3 sequence reads: CASGFGRNEKLFF. The CDR3 nucleotides read TGTGCTAGTGGTTTTGGAAGAAATGAAAAACTGTTTTTT.